This TCR beta chain was identified in a study of cytomegalovirus exposure and HLA in healthy donors. A multiplex PCR was run with 60 Vbeta primers and 13 Jbeta primers. Libraries were prepared by immunoSEQ multiplex PCR; TCRdb keeps only in-frame clonotypes and omits some of them. The table shows fewer than 200,000 clones, with more than 65% occurring only once. What was sequenced was PBMCs. The clonotype comes from a girl aged 2 to 9 in good health and CMV-seropositive.

CDR3 sequence reads: CATSVRLGLEGPGELFF. CDR3 nucleotide sequence: TGTGCCACCAGCGTGCGTCTCGGACTAGAGGGGCCCGGGGAGCTGTTTTTT. This chain links TRBV15 with TRBJ2-2; 7 positions agree with TRBD2. The V gene's germline CDR1 is LNHNV and CDR2 YYDKDF (reference sequence). J was trimmed by 6 bases and V by 5 bases; bases with no gene match: 15. The CDR3 contains 17 residues.